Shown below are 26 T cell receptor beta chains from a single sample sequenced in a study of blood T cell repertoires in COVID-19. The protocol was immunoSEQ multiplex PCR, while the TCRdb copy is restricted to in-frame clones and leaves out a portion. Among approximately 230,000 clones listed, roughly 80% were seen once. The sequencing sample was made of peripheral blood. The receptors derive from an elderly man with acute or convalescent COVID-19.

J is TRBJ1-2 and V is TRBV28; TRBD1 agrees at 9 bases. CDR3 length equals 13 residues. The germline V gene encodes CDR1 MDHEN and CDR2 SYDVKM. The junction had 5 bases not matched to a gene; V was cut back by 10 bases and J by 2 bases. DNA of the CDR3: TGTGCCACCTTGGACAGGGGAAACTATGGCTACACCTTC. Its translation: CATLDRGNYGYTF.

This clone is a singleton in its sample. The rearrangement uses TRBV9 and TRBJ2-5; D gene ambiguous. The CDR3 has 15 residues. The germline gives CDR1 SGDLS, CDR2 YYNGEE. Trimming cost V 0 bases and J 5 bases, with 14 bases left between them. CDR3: CASSVDGSSPETQYF. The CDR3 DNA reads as TGTGCCAGCAGCGTAGATGGGTCTAGTCCTGAGACCCAGTACTTC.

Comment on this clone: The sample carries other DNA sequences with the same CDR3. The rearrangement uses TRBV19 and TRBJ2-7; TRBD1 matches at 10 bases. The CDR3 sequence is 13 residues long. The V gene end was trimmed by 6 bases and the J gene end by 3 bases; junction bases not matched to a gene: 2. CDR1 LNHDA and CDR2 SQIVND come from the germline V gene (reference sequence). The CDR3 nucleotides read TGTGCCAGTAGCCGGGACAGGGGCTACGAGCAGTACTTC. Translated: CASSRDRGYEQYF.

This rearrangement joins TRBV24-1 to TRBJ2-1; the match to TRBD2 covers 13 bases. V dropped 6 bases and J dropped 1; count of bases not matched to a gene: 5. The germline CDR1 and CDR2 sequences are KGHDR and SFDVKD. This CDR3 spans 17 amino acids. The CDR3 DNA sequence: TGTGCCACCAGTACCGGACTAGCGGGGGAGTCCTACAATGAGCAGTTCTTC. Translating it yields CATSTGLAGESYNEQFF.

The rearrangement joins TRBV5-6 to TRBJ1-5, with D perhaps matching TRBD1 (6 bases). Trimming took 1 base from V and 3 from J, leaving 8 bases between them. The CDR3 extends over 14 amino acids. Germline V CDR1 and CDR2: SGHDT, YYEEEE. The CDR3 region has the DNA TGTGCCAGCAGCTTGAACAGGGTCAATCAGCCCCAGCATTTT. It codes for CASSLNRVNQPQHF.

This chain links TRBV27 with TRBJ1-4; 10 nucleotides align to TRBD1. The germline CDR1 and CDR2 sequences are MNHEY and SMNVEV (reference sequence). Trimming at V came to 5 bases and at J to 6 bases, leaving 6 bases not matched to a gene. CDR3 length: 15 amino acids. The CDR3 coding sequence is TGTGCCAGCAGTCCCCGGACAGGGGGGGATGAAAAACTGTTTTTT. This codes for CASSPRTGGDEKLFF.

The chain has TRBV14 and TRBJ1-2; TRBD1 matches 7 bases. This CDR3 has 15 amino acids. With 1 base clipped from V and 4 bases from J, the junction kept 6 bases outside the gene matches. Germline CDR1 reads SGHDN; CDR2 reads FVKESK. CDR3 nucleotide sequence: TGTGCCAGCAGCCAAGGCAAGGGACAGAGCTATGGCTACACCTTC. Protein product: CASSQGKGQSYGYTF.

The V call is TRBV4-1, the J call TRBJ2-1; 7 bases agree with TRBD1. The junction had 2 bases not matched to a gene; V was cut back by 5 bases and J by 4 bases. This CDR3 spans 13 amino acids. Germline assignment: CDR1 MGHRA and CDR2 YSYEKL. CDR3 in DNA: TGCGCCAGCAGCTGGGACAGTTACAATGAGCAGTTCTTC. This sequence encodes CASSWDSYNEQFF.

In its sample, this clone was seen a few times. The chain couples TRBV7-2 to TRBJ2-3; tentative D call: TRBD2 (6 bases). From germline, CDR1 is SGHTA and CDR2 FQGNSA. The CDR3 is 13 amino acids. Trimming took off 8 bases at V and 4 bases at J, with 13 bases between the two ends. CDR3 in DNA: TGTGCCAGCGAGACATCGGGAGCAGATACGCAGTATTTT. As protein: CASETSGADTQYF.

CDR3 region: CAISESGLFEYGTGELFF. Written as DNA, the CDR3 is TGTGCCATCAGTGAGTCGGGCCTTTTTGAGTACGGCACCGGGGAGCTGTTTTTT. This rearrangement joins TRBV10-3 to TRBJ2-2; no clear D gene. The CDR3 is 18 residues long. The V gene lost 0 bases and the J gene lost 4 bases, with 18 bases spanning the gap. CDR1 and CDR2 from the germline V gene are ENHRY and SYGVKD.

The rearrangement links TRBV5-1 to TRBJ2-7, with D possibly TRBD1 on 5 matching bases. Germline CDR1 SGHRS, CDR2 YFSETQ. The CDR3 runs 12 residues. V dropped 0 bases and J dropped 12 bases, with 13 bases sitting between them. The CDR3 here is CASSLGADSWYF. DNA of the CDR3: TGCGCCAGCAGCTTGGGGGCAGACAGCTGGTACTTC.

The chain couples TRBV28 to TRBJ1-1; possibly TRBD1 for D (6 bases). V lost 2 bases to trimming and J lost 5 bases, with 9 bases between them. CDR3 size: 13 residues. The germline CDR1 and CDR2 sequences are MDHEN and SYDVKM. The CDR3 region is CASSLQGRTEAFF. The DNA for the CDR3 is TGTGCCAGCAGTTTACAGGGGCGGACTGAAGCTTTCTTT.

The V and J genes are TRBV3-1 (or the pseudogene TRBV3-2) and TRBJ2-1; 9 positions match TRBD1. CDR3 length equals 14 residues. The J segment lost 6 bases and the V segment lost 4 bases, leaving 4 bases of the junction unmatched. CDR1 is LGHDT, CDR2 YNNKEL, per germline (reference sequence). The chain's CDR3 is CASSPWGQGNEQFF. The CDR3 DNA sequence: TGTGCCAGCAGCCCCTGGGGACAGGGCAATGAGCAGTTCTTC.

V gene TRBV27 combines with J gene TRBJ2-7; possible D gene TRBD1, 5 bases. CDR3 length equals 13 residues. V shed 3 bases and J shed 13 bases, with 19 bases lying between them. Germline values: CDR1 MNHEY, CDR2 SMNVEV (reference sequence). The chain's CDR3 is CASSLVQTARVYF. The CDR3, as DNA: TGTGCCAGCAGTTTGGTCCAGACAGCGAGAGTTTACTTC.

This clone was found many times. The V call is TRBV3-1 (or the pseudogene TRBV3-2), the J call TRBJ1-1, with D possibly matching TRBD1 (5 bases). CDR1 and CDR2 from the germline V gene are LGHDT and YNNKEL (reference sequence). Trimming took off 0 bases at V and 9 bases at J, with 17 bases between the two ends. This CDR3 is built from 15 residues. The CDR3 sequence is CASSQDLGVRTKAFF. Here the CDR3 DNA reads TGTGCCAGCAGCCAAGATCTGGGGGTACGGACTAAAGCTTTCTTT.

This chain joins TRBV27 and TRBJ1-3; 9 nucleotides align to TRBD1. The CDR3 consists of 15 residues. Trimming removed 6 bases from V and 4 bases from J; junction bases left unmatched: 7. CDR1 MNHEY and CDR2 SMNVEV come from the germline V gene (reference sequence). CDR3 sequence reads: CASRSQGALGNTIYF. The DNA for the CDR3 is TGTGCCAGCAGATCACAGGGGGCGTTGGGAAACACCATATATTTT.

CDR3 sequence: CASSLALSGGEQFF. As DNA, the CDR3 is TGTGCCAGCAGCTTAGCGCTCAGCGGGGGTGAGCAGTTCTTC. V is TRBV7-9 and J is TRBJ2-1, with 8 bases fitting TRBD2. CDR3 length equals 14 residues. Unmatched junction bases numbered 4, after V lost 0 bases and J lost 9 bases. The germline CDR1 and CDR2 sequences are SEHNR and FQNEAQ (reference sequence). The variable domain in full, with the rest retrieved from reference TRBV7-9 and TRBJ2-1, is DTGVSQNPRHKITKRGQNVTFRCDPISEHNRLYWYRQTLGQGPEFLTYFQNEAQLEKSRLLSDRFSAERPKGSFSTLEIQRTEQGDSAMYLCASSLALSGGEQFFGPGTRLTVL.

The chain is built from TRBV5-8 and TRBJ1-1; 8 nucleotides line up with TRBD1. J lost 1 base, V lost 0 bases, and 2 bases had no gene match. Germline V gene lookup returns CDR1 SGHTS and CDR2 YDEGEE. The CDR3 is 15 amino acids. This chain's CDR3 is CASSLVDRENTEAFF. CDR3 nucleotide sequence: TGTGCCAGCAGCTTGGTGGACAGGGAGAACACTGAAGCTTTCTTT.

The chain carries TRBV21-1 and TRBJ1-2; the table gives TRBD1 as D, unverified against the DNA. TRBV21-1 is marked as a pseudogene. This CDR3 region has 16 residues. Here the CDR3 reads CASSTSGTGVDYGYTF. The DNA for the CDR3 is TGTGCCAGCAGCACTTCCGGGACAGGGGTGGACTATGGCTACACCTTC.

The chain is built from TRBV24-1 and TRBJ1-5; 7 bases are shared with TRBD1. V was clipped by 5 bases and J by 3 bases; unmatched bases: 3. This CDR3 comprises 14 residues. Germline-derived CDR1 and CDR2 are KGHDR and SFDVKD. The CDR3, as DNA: TGTGCCACCAGTGCGGGACAGCACAATCAGCCCCAGCATTTT. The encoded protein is CATSAGQHNQPQHF.

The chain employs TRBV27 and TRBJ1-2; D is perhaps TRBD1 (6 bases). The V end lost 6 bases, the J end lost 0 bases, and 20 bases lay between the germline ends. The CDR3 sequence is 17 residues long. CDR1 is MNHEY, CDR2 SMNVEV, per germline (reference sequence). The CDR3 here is CASSHAQGWTSNYGYTF. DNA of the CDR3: TGTGCCAGCAGCCACGCACAGGGTTGGACTTCTAACTATGGCTACACCTTC.

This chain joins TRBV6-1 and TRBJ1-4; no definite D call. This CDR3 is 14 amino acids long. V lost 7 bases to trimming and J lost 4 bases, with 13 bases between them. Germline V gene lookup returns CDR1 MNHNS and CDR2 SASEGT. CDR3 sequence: CASTPELFNEKLFF. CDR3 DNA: TGTGCCAGCACCCCCGAACTGTTTAATGAAAAACTGTTTTTT.

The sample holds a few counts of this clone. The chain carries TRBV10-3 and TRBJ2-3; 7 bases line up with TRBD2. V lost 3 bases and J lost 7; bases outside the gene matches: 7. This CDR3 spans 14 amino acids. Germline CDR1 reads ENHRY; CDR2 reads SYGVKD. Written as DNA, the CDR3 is TGTGCCATCAGTGAAATTCCGGGGGGAAATACGCAGTATTTT. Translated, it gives CAISEIPGGNTQYF.

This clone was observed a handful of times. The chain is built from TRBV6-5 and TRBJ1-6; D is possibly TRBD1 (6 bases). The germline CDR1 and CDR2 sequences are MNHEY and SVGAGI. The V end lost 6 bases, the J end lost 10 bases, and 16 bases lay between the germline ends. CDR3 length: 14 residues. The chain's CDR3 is CASSRQERGSPLHF. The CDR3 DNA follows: TGTGCCAGCAGCAGACAGGAACGAGGGTCACCCCTCCACTTT.

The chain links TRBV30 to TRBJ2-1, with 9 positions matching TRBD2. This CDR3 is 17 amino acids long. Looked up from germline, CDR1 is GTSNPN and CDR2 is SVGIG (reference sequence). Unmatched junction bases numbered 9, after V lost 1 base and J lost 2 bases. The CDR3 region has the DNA TGTGCCTGGAGTGATGTTCGGGCGGGAGGGACCTACAATGAGCAGTTCTTC. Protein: CAWSDVRAGGTYNEQFF.

The CDR3 nucleotides are TGTGCCACCAGCAGAGATTCTACCGGGACAGGGGGTGGCTACACCTTC. It is translated as CATSRDSTGTGGGYTF. The chain employs TRBV15 and TRBJ1-2; TRBD1 agrees at 11 bases. In germline, CDR1 is LNHNV, CDR2 YYDKDF (reference sequence). V was clipped by 0 bases and J by 7 bases; unmatched bases: 7. This CDR3 has 16 amino acids. The whole variable domain, remainder taken from reference TRBV15 and TRBJ1-2, is DAMVIQNPRYQVTQFGKPVTLSCSQTLNHNVMYWYQQKSSQAPKLLFHYYDKDFNNEADTPDNFQSRRPNTSFCFLDIRSPGLGDTAMYLCATSRDSTGTGGGYTFGSGTRLTVV.